A selection of T cell receptor beta chains follows, all from one sample in a study of T cells in Graves' hyperthyroidism and ophthalmopathy. Each CDR3 protein is one row after TCRdb ran MiXCR on the multiplex PCR reads. The sample lists approximately 400,000 distinct CDR3 sequences, around a sixth seen once, with about a quarter in the top ten. The sequenced sample consisted of blood. These receptors all come from a woman under 30 with Graves' hyperthyroidism that later progressed to Graves' ophthalmopathy. Each CDR3 is given with its conserved first and last residue. Each record gives: V gene, J gene, clone size, D gene, CDR3 DNA, CDR3 protein. D genes are given only for firm matches. For some rows the clone size is stated as once, few or many, or as a class when expanded; others skip it.

>TRBV27|TRBJ2-1|many|TRBD2
TGTGCCAGCGGTGGACTAGCGGGAGTCAATGAGCAGTTCTTC
CASGGLAGVNEQFF
>TRBV13|TRBJ2-7|NA|TRBD1
TGTGCCAGCAGCCCGCCCGGGACAGGAACCCGCGAGCAGTACTTC
CASSPPGTGTREQYF
>TRBV28|TRBJ1-5|few|TRBD1
TGTGCCAGCAGTTGGGGACAGGGAGGGAAGGGCAATCAGCCCCAGCATTTT
CASSWGQGGKGNQPQHF
>TRBV7-9|TRBJ2-5|many|NA
TGTGCCAGCAGCCAAATTGATGAAGAGACCCAGTACTTC
CASSQIDEETQYF
>TRBV2|TRBJ1-5|many|NA
TGTGCCAGCAAAGGGAGTGGCAATCAGCCCCAGCATTTT
CASKGSGNQPQHF
>TRBV5-1|TRBJ2-2|few|NA
TGCGCCAGCAGATACCGGGACGGTTTATTCGGGGAGCTGTTTTTT
CASRYRDGLFGELFF
>TRBV28|TRBJ1-1|NA|TRBD1
TGTGCCAGCAGCAGGGGGCCCCGCCGGAACACTGAAGCTTTCTTT
CASSRGPRRNTEAFF
>TRBV2|TRBJ2-7|many|NA
TGTGCCAGCATAGGGGTCAATAACGAGCAGTACTTC
CASIGVNNEQYF
>TRBV4-1|TRBJ2-7|NA|NA
TGCGCCAGCAGCCAAGTATGGGAGTCCTACGAGCAGTACTTC
CASSQVWESYEQYF
>TRBV11-2|TRBJ2-1|many|TRBD2
TGTGCCAGCAGCTTTCGGACTAGCGGGAGGCGGAGCTCCTACAATGAGCAGTTCTTC
CASSFRTSGRRSSYNEQFF
>TRBV9|TRBJ2-4|NA|TRBD2
TGTGCCAGCAGCGGCAGCGGGGGAACCAAAAACATTCAGTACTTC
CASSGSGGTKNIQYF
>TRBV30|TRBJ2-5|NA|NA
TGTGCCTGGACAAATCAAGAGACCCAGTACTTC
CAWTNQETQYF
>TRBV6-5|TRBJ2-2|many|NA
TGTGCCAGCAGTTACTCGAAGCTAAGCGGGGAGCTGTTTTTT
CASSYSKLSGELFF
>TRBV20-1|TRBJ2-7|many|TRBD2
TGCAGTGCTACCCGACTAGCGGGAGAGGGTCGGTCCTACGAGCAGTACTTC
CSATRLAGEGRSYEQYF
>TRBV15|TRBJ2-5|many|TRBD2
TGTGCCACCAGCAGGACTAGCGGGCTGCAAGAGACCCAGTACTTC
CATSRTSGLQETQYF
>TRBV11-2|TRBJ2-7|many|TRBD2
TGTGCCAGCAGCCCAATAAAGGGGCGGGGGTCCTACGAGCAGTACTTC
CASSPIKGRGSYEQYF
>TRBV13|TRBJ2-3|many|NA
TGTGCCAGCAGCACCTTAGCGCCAGATACGCAGTATTTT
CASSTLAPDTQYF
>TRBV19|TRBJ2-7|NA|TRBD1
TGTGCCAGTAGTGAACAGGGGAACTACGAGCAGTACTTC
CASSEQGNYEQYF
>TRBV14|TRBJ2-7|NA|NA
TGTGCCAGCAGCCATATACTAGCCTACGAGCAGTACTTC
CASSHILAYEQYF
>TRBV3-1|TRBJ1-4|many|NA
TGTGCCAGCACCGGGACGGCTAATGAAAAACTGTTTTTT
CASTGTANEKLFF
>TRBV4-1|TRBJ1-6|NA|TRBD1
TGCGCCAGCAGCCAAGCGCGTGACAGGGTTAGTCGTTCACCCCTCCACTTT
CASSQARDRVSRSPLHF
>TRBV4-1|TRBJ2-7|few|TRBD2
TGCGCCAGCAGCCAAGTGGGTAGCGGGCCAAGCTCCTACGAGCAGTACTTC
CASSQVGSGPSSYEQYF
>TRBV5-8|TRBJ1-1|many|NA
TGTGCCAGCAGCTTGGTAGGTCGATCGCAGGGTGAAGCTTTCTTT
CASSLVGRSQGEAFF
>TRBV5-5|TRBJ2-4|NA|NA
TGTGCCAGCAGCGAAGGACTGGGGCTCGCGGCCAAAAACATTCAGTACTTC
CASSEGLGLAAKNIQYF
>TRBV12-3/TRBV12-4|TRBJ1-2|NA|NA
TGTGCCAGCAGTTTAGACAGGGCGGCCTATGGCTACACCTTC
CASSLDRAAYGYTF
>TRBV6-1|TRBJ2-2|NA|NA
TGTGCCAGCCAGGCTCGTTTTAACACCGGGGAGCTGTTTTTT
CASQARFNTGELFF
>TRBV6-2/TRBV6-3|TRBJ2-7|many|TRBD2
TGTGCCAGCCAACTAGCGGGAGTGTCCCGCGAGCAGTACTTC
CASQLAGVSREQYF
>TRBV4-1|TRBJ2-7|NA|NA
TGCGCCAGCAGCCACTACCGGGACGGACCCTACGAGCAGTACTTC
CASSHYRDGPYEQYF
>TRBV27|TRBJ1-4|many|NA
TGTGCCAGCTCAAGGTCGGCCCATGAAAAACTGTTTTTT
CASSRSAHEKLFF
>TRBV5-1|TRBJ1-1|many|TRBD1
TGCGCCAGCAGCTTCGCGACAGGGGTGAACACTGAAGCTTTCTTT
CASSFATGVNTEAFF
>TRBV5-1|TRBJ1-1|many|TRBD1
TGCGCCAGCAGCACTGACCGGGACAGGGGGGGAGCTTTCTTT
CASSTDRDRGGAFF
>TRBV6-1|TRBJ1-6|NA|NA
TGTGCCAGCAGTCCTCTGGGGAATTCACCCCTCCACTTT
CASSPLGNSPLHF
>TRBV7-9|TRBJ1-1|many|TRBD1
TGTGCCAGCAGCTTTGCCCTTGACAGGGAGGACACTGAAGCTTTCTTT
CASSFALDREDTEAFF
>TRBV27|TRBJ2-5|few|TRBD1
TGTGCCAGCAGTTTAGGAAGGGGGCGGAAGACCCAGTACTTC
CASSLGRGRKTQYF
>TRBV19|TRBJ2-1|NA|TRBD1
TGTGCCAGTAGTATGGACAGGGACGAAAACTACAATGAGCAGTCCTTC
CASSMDRDENYNEQSF
>TRBV6-2/TRBV6-3|TRBJ1-2|NA|TRBD1
TGTGCCAGCAGCCCCAGGACAGGGGGCGGCTATGGCTACACCTTC
CASSPRTGGGYGYTF
>TRBV4-3|TRBJ2-1|NA|NA
TGCGCCAGCAGCCCCTCGGCCAGGGTACTGTACAATGAGCAGTTCTTC
CASSPSARVLYNEQFF
>TRBV28|TRBJ1-4|few|TRBD1
TGTGCCAGCAGTATAGGGGGCGAAGAAAAACTGTTTTTT
CASSIGGEEKLFF
>TRBV12-3/TRBV12-4|TRBJ2-7|many|NA
TGTGCCAGCAGTTTCCTAGTCGGTTACGAGCAGTACTTC
CASSFLVGYEQYF
>TRBV2|TRBJ2-1|many|NA
TGTGCCAGGGGGCTTTCCTACAATGAGCAGTTCTTC
CARGLSYNEQFF
>TRBV3-1|TRBJ1-2|few|TRBD1
TGTGCCAGCAGCCAGATTCTCAGGGGGCAACCTAACTATGGCTACACCTTC
CASSQILRGQPNYGYTF